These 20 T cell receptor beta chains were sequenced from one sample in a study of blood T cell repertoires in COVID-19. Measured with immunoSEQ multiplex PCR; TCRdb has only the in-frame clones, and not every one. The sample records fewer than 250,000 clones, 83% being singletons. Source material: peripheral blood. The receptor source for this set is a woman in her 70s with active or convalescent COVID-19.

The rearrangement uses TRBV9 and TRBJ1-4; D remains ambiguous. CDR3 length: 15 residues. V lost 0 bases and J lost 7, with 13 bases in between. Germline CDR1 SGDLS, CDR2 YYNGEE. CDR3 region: CASSVGGANSEKLFF. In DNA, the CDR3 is TGTGCCAGCAGCGTAGGTGGTGCTAATTCTGAAAAACTGTTTTTT.

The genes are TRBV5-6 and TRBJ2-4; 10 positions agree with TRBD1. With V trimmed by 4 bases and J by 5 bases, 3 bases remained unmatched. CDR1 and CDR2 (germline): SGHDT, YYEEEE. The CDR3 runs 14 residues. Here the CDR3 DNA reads TGTGCCAGCAGCCCGGACAGGGGGGAAAACATTCAGTACTTC. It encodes CASSPDRGENIQYF.

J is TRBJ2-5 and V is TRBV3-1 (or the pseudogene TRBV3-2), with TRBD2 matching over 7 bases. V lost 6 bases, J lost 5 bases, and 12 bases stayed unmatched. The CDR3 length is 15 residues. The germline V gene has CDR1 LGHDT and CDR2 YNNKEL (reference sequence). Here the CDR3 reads CASSPTSVGGETQYF. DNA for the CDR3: TGTGCCAGCAGTCCCACTAGCGTGGGGGGGGAGACCCAGTACTTC.

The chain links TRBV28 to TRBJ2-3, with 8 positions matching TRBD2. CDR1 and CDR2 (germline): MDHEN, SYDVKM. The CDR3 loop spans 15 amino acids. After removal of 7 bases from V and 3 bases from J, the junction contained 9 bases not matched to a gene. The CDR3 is CASNAGGARTDTQYF. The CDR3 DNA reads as TGTGCCAGCAACGCGGGGGGCGCTAGGACAGATACGCAGTATTTT. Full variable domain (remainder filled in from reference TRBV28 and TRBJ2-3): DVKVTQSSRYLVKRTGEKVFLECVQDMDHENMFWYRQDPGLGLRLIYFSYDVKMKEKGDIPEGYSVSREKKERFSLILESASTNQTSMYLCASNAGGARTDTQYFGPGTRLTVL.

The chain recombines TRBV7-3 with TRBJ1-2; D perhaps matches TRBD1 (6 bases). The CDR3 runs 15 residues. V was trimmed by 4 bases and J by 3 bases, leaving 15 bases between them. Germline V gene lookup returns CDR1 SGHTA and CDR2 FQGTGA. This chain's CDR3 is CASSSFDRSHYGYTF. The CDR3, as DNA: TGTGCCAGCAGCTCCTTTGACAGGTCACACTATGGCTACACCTTC.

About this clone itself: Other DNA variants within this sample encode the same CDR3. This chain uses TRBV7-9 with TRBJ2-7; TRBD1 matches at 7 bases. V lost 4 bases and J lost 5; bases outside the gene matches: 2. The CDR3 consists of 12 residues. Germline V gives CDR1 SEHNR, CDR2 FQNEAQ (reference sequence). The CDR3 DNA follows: TGTGCCAGCAGCTCCACAGGGGACGAGCAGTACTTC. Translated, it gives CASSSTGDEQYF.

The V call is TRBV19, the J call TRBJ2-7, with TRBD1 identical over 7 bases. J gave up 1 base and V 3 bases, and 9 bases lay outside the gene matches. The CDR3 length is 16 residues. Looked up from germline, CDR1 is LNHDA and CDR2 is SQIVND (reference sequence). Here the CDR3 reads CASSIGPGGSSYEQYF. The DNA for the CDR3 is TGTGCCAGTAGTATCGGCCCAGGGGGATCTTCCTACGAGCAGTACTTC. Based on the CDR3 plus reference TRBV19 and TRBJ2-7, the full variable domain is DGGITQSPKYLFRKEGQNVTLSCEQNLNHDAMYWYRQDPGQGLRLIYYSQIVNDFQKGDIAEGYSVSREKKESFPLTVTSAQKNPTAFYLCASSIGPGGSSYEQYFGPGTRLTVT.

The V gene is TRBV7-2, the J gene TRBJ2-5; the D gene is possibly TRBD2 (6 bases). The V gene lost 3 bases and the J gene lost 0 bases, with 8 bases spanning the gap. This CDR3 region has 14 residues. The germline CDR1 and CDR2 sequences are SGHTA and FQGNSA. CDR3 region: CASSLEGHQETQYF. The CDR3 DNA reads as TGTGCCAGCAGCTTGGAGGGTCACCAAGAGACCCAGTACTTC. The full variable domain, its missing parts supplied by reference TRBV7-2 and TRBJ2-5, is GAGVSQSPSNKVTEKGKDVELRCDPISGHTALYWYRQSLGQGLEFLIYFQGNSAPDKSGLPSDRFSAERTGGSVSTLTIQRTQQEDSAVYLCASSLEGHQETQYFGPGTRLLVL.

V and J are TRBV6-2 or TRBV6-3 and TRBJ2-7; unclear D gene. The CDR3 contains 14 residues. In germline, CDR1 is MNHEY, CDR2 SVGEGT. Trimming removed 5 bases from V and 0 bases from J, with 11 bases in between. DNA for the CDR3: TGTGCCAGCAGTCTTGACACATCCTCCTACGAGCAGTACTTC. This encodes CASSLDTSSYEQYF.

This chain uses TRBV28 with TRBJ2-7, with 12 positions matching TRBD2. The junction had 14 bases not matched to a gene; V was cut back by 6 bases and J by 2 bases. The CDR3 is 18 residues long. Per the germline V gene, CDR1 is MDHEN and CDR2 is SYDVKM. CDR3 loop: CASRGPGGLAGSTYEQYF. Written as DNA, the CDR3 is TGTGCCAGCAGGGGCCCCGGGGGACTAGCGGGTTCCACCTACGAGCAGTACTTC.

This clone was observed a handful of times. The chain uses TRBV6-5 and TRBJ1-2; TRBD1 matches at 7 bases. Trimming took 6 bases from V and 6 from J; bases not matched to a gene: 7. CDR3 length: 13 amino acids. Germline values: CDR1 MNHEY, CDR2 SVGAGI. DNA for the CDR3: TGTGCCAGCAGCCCGGACAGGTATAATGGCTACACCTTC. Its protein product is CASSPDRYNGYTF.

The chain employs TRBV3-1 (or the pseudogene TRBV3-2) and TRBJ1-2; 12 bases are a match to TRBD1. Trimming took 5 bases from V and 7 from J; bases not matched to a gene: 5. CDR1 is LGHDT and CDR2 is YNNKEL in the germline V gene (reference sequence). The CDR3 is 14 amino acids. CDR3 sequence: CASSVGQGARGYTF. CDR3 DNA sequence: TGTGCCAGCAGCGTGGGACAGGGGGCGCGTGGCTACACCTTC.

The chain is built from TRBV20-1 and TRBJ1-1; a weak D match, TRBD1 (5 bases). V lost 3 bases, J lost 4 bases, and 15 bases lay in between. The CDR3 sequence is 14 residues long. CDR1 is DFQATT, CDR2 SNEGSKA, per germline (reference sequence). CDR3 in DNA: TGCAGTGCTAGTAGACAGCCGGCGGTCACTGAAGCTTTCTTT. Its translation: CSASRQPAVTEAFF.

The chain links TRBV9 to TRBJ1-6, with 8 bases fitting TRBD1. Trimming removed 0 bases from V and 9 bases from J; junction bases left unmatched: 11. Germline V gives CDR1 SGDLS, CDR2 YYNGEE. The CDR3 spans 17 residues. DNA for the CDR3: TGTGCCAGCAGCGTAGCGCGGAGGACAGGGAACGGTTCACCCCTCCACTTT. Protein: CASSVARRTGNGSPLHF.

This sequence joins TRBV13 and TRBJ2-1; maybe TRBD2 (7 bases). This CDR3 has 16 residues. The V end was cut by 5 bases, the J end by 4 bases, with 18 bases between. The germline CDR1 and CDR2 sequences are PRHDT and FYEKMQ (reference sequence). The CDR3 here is CASSPLGGATYNEQFF. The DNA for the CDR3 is TGTGCCAGCAGCCCCCTGGGGGGGGCGACATACAATGAGCAGTTCTTC.

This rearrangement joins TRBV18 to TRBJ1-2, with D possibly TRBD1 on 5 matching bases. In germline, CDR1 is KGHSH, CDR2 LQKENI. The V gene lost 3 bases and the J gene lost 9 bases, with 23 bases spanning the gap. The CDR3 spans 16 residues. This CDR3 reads CASSPTSGEAESSYTF. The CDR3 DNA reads TGTGCCAGCTCACCCACCTCGGGGGAGGCAGAGTCGAGCTACACCTTC.

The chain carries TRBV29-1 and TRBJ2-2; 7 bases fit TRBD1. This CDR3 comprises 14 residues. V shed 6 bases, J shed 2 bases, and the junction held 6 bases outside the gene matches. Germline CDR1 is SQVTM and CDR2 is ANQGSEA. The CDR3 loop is CSVTRDRNTGELFF. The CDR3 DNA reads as TGCAGCGTCACCCGGGACAGAAACACCGGGGAGCTGTTTTTT.

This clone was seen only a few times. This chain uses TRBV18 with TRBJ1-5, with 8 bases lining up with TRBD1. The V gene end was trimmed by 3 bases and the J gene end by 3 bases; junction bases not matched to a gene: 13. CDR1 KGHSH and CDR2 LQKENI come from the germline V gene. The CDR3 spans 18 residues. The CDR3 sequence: CASSPEFLGTGHNQPQHF. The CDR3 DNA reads TGTGCCAGCTCACCCGAGTTTCTGGGGACAGGCCACAATCAGCCCCAGCATTTT.

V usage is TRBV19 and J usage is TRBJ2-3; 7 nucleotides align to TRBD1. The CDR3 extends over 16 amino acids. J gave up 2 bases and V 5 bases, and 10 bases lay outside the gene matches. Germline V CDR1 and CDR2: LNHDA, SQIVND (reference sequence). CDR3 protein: CASSGKPGQLTDTQYF. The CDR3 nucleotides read TGTGCCAGTAGTGGAAAGCCGGGACAGCTCACAGATACGCAGTATTTT.

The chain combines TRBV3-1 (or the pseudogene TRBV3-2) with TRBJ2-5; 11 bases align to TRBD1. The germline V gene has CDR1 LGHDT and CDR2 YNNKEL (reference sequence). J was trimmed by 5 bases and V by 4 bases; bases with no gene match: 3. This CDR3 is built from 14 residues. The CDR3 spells CASSRTGGEETQYF. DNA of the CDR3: TGTGCCAGCAGCCGGACAGGGGGCGAGGAGACCCAGTACTTC.